Detailed here is one TCR beta chain. These data are taken from a study of T-cell memory formation after mild COVID-19. With 0 bases removed from V and 1 base from J, the gap between germline ends came to 7 bases. Germline CDR1 is SGHNT and CDR2 is YENEEA. The CDR3 has 15 residues. Via MiXCR, TCRdb re-called the 5' RACE reads, giving one row per CDR3 protein. The data show approximately 1,600 distinct CDR3 sequences, 50% to 70% seen once. This chain joins TRBV11-3 and TRBJ2-1; D is unresolved. The material sequenced was PBMCs or a T cell subset sorted from them (not recorded which). This TCR was recovered from an adult who had mild COVID-19 (a few samples of this study predate the infection). Cell type and time point are not known. CDR3 region: CASSLESSSYNEQFF. In DNA form, the CDR3 reads TGTGCCAGCAGCTTAGAAAGCAGTTCCTACAATGAGCAGTTCTTC. Full variable domain (outside the CDR3, taken from reference TRBV11-3 and TRBJ2-1): EAGVVQSPRYKIIEKKQPVAFWCNPISGHNTLYWYLQNLGQGPELLIRYENEEAVDDSQLPKDRFSAERLKGVDSTLKIQPAELGDSAVYLCASSLESSSYNEQFFGPGTRLTVL.